Listed below are T cell receptor beta chains from one sample, sequenced in a study of T cell repertoires in cytomegalovirus infection. TCRdb called the reads again in MiXCR, with one record for every CDR3 protein. This sample yields approximately 100,000 distinct CDR3 sequences, of which 20% to 30% are seen a single time; about two fifths belongs to the top ten. Sequenced sample: CD8+ T cells from PBMCs. All receptors come from a human donor in good health (CMV status not recorded). Some clones in this sample may be carry-over from other donors' samples. Both conserved end residues are part of each CDR3. The order of the fields is clone size, D gene, V gene, J gene, CDR3 DNA, CDR3 protein. D genes are given only for firm matches. Only part of the rows carry a size: once, few, many, or a class if the clone is expanded.

abundance: few
d_gene: -
v_gene: TRBV5-5
j_gene: TRBJ2-1
CDR3nt: TGTGCCAGCAGCTTCACGGGGCCAATAAACAATGAGCAGTTCTTC
CDR3aa: CASSFTGPINNEQFF

abundance: -
d_gene: TRBD1
v_gene: TRBV11-3
j_gene: TRBJ2-7
CDR3nt: TGTGCCAGCAGCCTATACCGGGACAGCTACGAGCAGTACTTC
CDR3aa: CASSLYRDSYEQYF

abundance: -
d_gene: TRBD1
v_gene: TRBV11-3
j_gene: TRBJ2-6
CDR3nt: TGTGCCAGCAGCCCGGGGACAGGGGCTTCTTTTGGGACCAACGTCCTGACTTTC
CDR3aa: CASSPGTGASFGTNVLTF

abundance: -
d_gene: TRBD1
v_gene: TRBV6-5
j_gene: TRBJ1-1
CDR3nt: TGTGCCAGCAGTTACTCGCCACAGGGGGCTTTTACTGAAGCTTTCTTT
CDR3aa: CASSYSPQGAFTEAFF

abundance: -
d_gene: -
v_gene: TRBV6-5
j_gene: TRBJ2-7
CDR3nt: TGTGCCAGCAGTTACTCTGTCCCTATCTCCTACGAGCAGTACTTC
CDR3aa: CASSYSVPISYEQYF

abundance: -
d_gene: TRBD2
v_gene: TRBV28
j_gene: TRBJ2-7
CDR3nt: TGTGCCAGCAGCTTAGGACTAGCGGGGACCCTACGAGAGCAGTACTTC
CDR3aa: CASSLGLAGTLREQYF

abundance: -
d_gene: TRBD1
v_gene: TRBV28
j_gene: TRBJ2-7
CDR3nt: TGTGCCAGCAGCACCTCGGGACAGACCTACGAGCAGTACTTC
CDR3aa: CASSTSGQTYEQYF

abundance: -
d_gene: -
v_gene: TRBV10-2
j_gene: TRBJ2-7
CDR3nt: TGCGCCAGCAGTCCACCGGACAGCTCCTACGAGCAGTACTTC
CDR3aa: CASSPPDSSYEQYF

abundance: many
d_gene: TRBD2
v_gene: TRBV7-3
j_gene: TRBJ2-3
CDR3nt: TGTGCCAGCAGCTTAGCTAGCGGGGTTGGCACAGATACGCAGTATTTT
CDR3aa: CASSLASGVGTDTQYF

abundance: -
d_gene: TRBD1
v_gene: TRBV7-8
j_gene: TRBJ2-7
CDR3nt: TGTGCCAGCAGCTCCATAGGGGGGGGGGACAGGGACCGAGAGCAGTACTTC
CDR3aa: CASSSIGGGDRDREQYF

abundance: -
d_gene: -
v_gene: TRBV6-1
j_gene: TRBJ1-2
CDR3nt: TGTGCCAGCAGGTCTTATGGCTACACCTTC
CDR3aa: CASRSYGYTF

abundance: many
d_gene: TRBD1
v_gene: TRBV7-2
j_gene: TRBJ1-5
CDR3nt: TGTGCCAGCAGCTTAGGGGGACAGGCCCGTAATCAGCCCCAGCATTTT
CDR3aa: CASSLGGQARNQPQHF

abundance: -
d_gene: -
v_gene: TRBV28
j_gene: TRBJ1-4
CDR3nt: TGTGCCAGCAGTTTGTCGGGCACAGGCGCTAATGAAAAACTGTTTTTT
CDR3aa: CASSLSGTGANEKLFF

abundance: few
d_gene: -
v_gene: TRBV6-2/TRBV6-3
j_gene: TRBJ2-7
CDR3nt: TGTGCCAGCAGTTACCCTGATCAGGGACTGAGCTCCTACGAGCAGTACTTC
CDR3aa: CASSYPDQGLSSYEQYF

abundance: few
d_gene: -
v_gene: TRBV6-6
j_gene: TRBJ2-1
CDR3nt: TGTGCCAGCAGTTACGAGCAGGGGCTGCGGGGTGAGCAGTTCTTC
CDR3aa: CASSYEQGLRGEQFF

abundance: few
d_gene: TRBD1
v_gene: TRBV5-1
j_gene: TRBJ2-3
CDR3nt: TGCGCCAGCAGGTCAGGGGGCTTTTCGCAAGATACGCAGTATTTT
CDR3aa: CASRSGGFSQDTQYF

abundance: many
d_gene: -
v_gene: TRBV7-8
j_gene: TRBJ2-5
CDR3nt: TGTGCCAGCAGCTTAGCGATCGGGGGAGAGACCCAGTACTTC
CDR3aa: CASSLAIGGETQYF

abundance: few
d_gene: TRBD2
v_gene: TRBV7-3
j_gene: TRBJ2-3
CDR3nt: TGTGCCAGCGCGGGGGAAACAGATACGCAGTATTTT
CDR3aa: CASAGETDTQYF

abundance: -
d_gene: TRBD1
v_gene: TRBV15
j_gene: TRBJ2-7
CDR3nt: TGTGCCACCAGCAGAGATCTCCCGGGACAGGGATACGAGCAGTACTTC
CDR3aa: CATSRDLPGQGYEQYF

abundance: -
d_gene: TRBD2
v_gene: TRBV4-3
j_gene: TRBJ2-2
CDR3nt: TGCGCCAGCAGCCAAGAGATGATCGGGACTAGCGGCCCCGGGGAGCTGTTTTTT
CDR3aa: CASSQEMIGTSGPGELFF

abundance: few
d_gene: TRBD1
v_gene: TRBV7-9
j_gene: TRBJ2-7
CDR3nt: TGTGCCAGCAGCAGGGGGACAGACATTTACGAGCAGTACTTC
CDR3aa: CASSRGTDIYEQYF

abundance: -
d_gene: -
v_gene: TRBV7-4
j_gene: TRBJ1-5
CDR3nt: TGTGCCAGCAGCTTAGAAGGGGATCGACAGCCCCAGCATTTT
CDR3aa: CASSLEGDRQPQHF

abundance: -
d_gene: -
v_gene: TRBV28
j_gene: TRBJ2-7
CDR3nt: TGTGCCAGCAGTCTGGGGGCAGCCCGGGTCCTCTACGAGCAGTACTTC
CDR3aa: CASSLGAARVLYEQYF

abundance: -
d_gene: TRBD2
v_gene: TRBV2
j_gene: TRBJ2-7
CDR3nt: TGTGCCAGCAGGAGAGGAACCGGGACTAGCGGCTACGAGCAGTACTTC
CDR3aa: CASRRGTGTSGYEQYF

abundance: -
d_gene: -
v_gene: TRBV19
j_gene: TRBJ1-1
CDR3nt: TGTGCCAGTAGTATAACGCTCCGGAACACTGAAGCTTTCTTT
CDR3aa: CASSITLRNTEAFF

abundance: -
d_gene: TRBD1
v_gene: TRBV20-1
j_gene: TRBJ1-1
CDR3nt: TGCAGTGCTAGAGATTACCAGGGGGTTACTATGAACACTGAAGCTTTCTTT
CDR3aa: CSARDYQGVTMNTEAFF

abundance: few
d_gene: TRBD1
v_gene: TRBV11-2
j_gene: TRBJ2-2
CDR3nt: TGTGCCAGCATCTCTGGGGCAGGGGGCATCGGGGAGCTGTTTTTT
CDR3aa: CASISGAGGIGELFF

abundance: -
d_gene: -
v_gene: TRBV7-3
j_gene: TRBJ2-1
CDR3nt: TGTGCCAGCAGCGTATCGAGTGATGAGCAGTTCTTC
CDR3aa: CASSVSSDEQFF

abundance: -
d_gene: -
v_gene: TRBV11-2
j_gene: TRBJ2-5
CDR3nt: TGTGCCAGCAGCTTCTACAGCCAAGAGACCCAGTACTTC
CDR3aa: CASSFYSQETQYF

abundance: -
d_gene: -
v_gene: TRBV15
j_gene: TRBJ2-7
CDR3nt: TGTGCCACCCAGACAGAAACCTACGAGCAGTACTTC
CDR3aa: CATQTETYEQYF

abundance: -
d_gene: -
v_gene: TRBV7-2
j_gene: TRBJ2-1
CDR3nt: TGTGCCAGCAGCTCCTCCGGGGTTAGCTCCTACAATGAGCAGTTCTTC
CDR3aa: CASSSSGVSSYNEQFF

abundance: few
d_gene: -
v_gene: TRBV18
j_gene: TRBJ2-5
CDR3nt: TGTGCCAGCTCACCACGGGCAGCACAAGAGACCCAGTACTTC
CDR3aa: CASSPRAAQETQYF

abundance: -
d_gene: TRBD2
v_gene: TRBV12-3/TRBV12-4
j_gene: TRBJ2-7
CDR3nt: TGTGCCAGCAGTTCACCGGGACTAGTCTACGAGCAGTACTTC
CDR3aa: CASSSPGLVYEQYF

abundance: few
d_gene: -
v_gene: TRBV27
j_gene: TRBJ2-3
CDR3nt: TGTGCCAGCAGTTTAGGAGGACTACACACAGATACGCAGTATTTT
CDR3aa: CASSLGGLHTDTQYF

abundance: -
d_gene: -
v_gene: TRBV7-4
j_gene: TRBJ1-1
CDR3nt: TGTGCCAGCAGCTCCGAGACCGGGTCGAACACTGAAGCTTTCTTT
CDR3aa: CASSSETGSNTEAFF

abundance: few
d_gene: TRBD2
v_gene: TRBV7-9
j_gene: TRBJ2-5
CDR3nt: TGTGCCAGCAGCCCTAGCTCTAGCGGGGGGCAAGAGACCCAGTACTTC
CDR3aa: CASSPSSSGGQETQYF

abundance: few
d_gene: TRBD1
v_gene: TRBV28
j_gene: TRBJ1-5
CDR3nt: TGTGCCAGCAGTTCGACAGGGGGATTAGGTCAGCCCCAGCATTTT
CDR3aa: CASSSTGGLGQPQHF

abundance: many
d_gene: -
v_gene: TRBV28
j_gene: TRBJ1-1
CDR3nt: TGTGCCAGCAGTTTTTACGCTCTGGAGCAGAACACTGAAGCTTTCTTT
CDR3aa: CASSFYALEQNTEAFF

abundance: many
d_gene: -
v_gene: TRBV11-2
j_gene: TRBJ2-4
CDR3nt: TGTGCCAGCGGAGGACTTAACAAAAACATTCAGTACTTC
CDR3aa: CASGGLNKNIQYF

abundance: -
d_gene: TRBD1
v_gene: TRBV10-3
j_gene: TRBJ2-5
CDR3nt: TGTGCCATCAGGACAGGGGACGAGGAGACCCAGTACTTC
CDR3aa: CAIRTGDEETQYF

abundance: few
d_gene: -
v_gene: TRBV11-2
j_gene: TRBJ1-1
CDR3nt: TGTGCCAGCAGCTCGCACAGGGTGAACACTGAAGCTTTCTTT
CDR3aa: CASSSHRVNTEAFF

abundance: few
d_gene: -
v_gene: TRBV6-2/TRBV6-3
j_gene: TRBJ2-5
CDR3nt: TGTGCCAGCAGTTACTCGGGTCGCGGTCAAGAGACCCAGTACTTC
CDR3aa: CASSYSGRGQETQYF

abundance: few
d_gene: TRBD2
v_gene: TRBV28
j_gene: TRBJ2-1
CDR3nt: TGTGCCAGCAGCCCCACGCCGGCTAGCGGGGGGAGCTACAATGAGCAGTTCTTC
CDR3aa: CASSPTPASGGSYNEQFF

abundance: -
d_gene: -
v_gene: TRBV6-2/TRBV6-3
j_gene: TRBJ2-2
CDR3nt: TGTGCCAGCAGCTTCAGGGGACCTAACACCGGGGAGCTGTTTTTT
CDR3aa: CASSFRGPNTGELFF

abundance: -
d_gene: -
v_gene: TRBV7-2
j_gene: TRBJ2-3
CDR3nt: TGTGCCAGCAGCTCCTGGGGGGAGGGCACAGATACGCAGTATTTT
CDR3aa: CASSSWGEGTDTQYF

abundance: many
d_gene: -
v_gene: TRBV7-8
j_gene: TRBJ1-1
CDR3nt: TGTGCCAGCACCCCGGGACCGTCGCCCTTGAACACTGAAGCTTTCTTT
CDR3aa: CASTPGPSPLNTEAFF

abundance: -
d_gene: -
v_gene: TRBV9
j_gene: TRBJ2-3
CDR3nt: TGTGCCAGCAGCCTTCTAGGGTCCACAGATACGCAGTATTTT
CDR3aa: CASSLLGSTDTQYF

abundance: -
d_gene: -
v_gene: TRBV6-5
j_gene: TRBJ2-7
CDR3nt: TGTGCCAGCAGTTTTCAGGGTGGGAACGAGCAGTACTTC
CDR3aa: CASSFQGGNEQYF

abundance: -
d_gene: -
v_gene: TRBV14
j_gene: TRBJ2-2
CDR3nt: TGTGCCAGCAGCCAAGGGGTGTCGGGGTTCACCGGGGAGCTGTTTTTT
CDR3aa: CASSQGVSGFTGELFF